Given below is one TCR beta chain in context. It lacks a known antigen. Base-call qualities are not available, and no considerably larger clone is one nucleotide away. This sample is drawn from a study of T cell responses to AZD1222 COVID-19 vaccine (TCRdb year 2021). For context, the study as a whole: AZD1222 recipients with second doses at about 4 weeks or about 12 weeks were pooled, because spike-specific TCR depth and breadth did not differ between schedules. TCR sequencing covered 233 trial participants: 207 given two doses of AZD1222 and about 26 given two doses of MenACWY control vaccine. Enrollment into the trials was organized by age into subgroups of 18-55, 56-69 and 70-plus years, and those subgroups contained about 150, 27 and 61 TCR-sequenced participants, respectively.

Findings and caveats that apply to the study as a whole: Because no day 14 peak-response samples were available, the repertoires could be characterized only after the peak T cell response. Most participants were white British and females outnumbered males, and the authors suggested that clonal diversity may have been underestimated. Epitopes outside the regions mutated in the B.1.351 and B.1.1.7 variants were reportedly recognized by nearly half of the unique spike-specific TCRs. A significant rise in spike-specific TCR breadth and depth was observed after two AZD1222 doses relative to day 0 and relative to MenACWY recipients. The whole spike protein was spanned by vaccine-associated CD4 TCRs, and dominant responses were seen in regions 160-218 and 743-854. The 56-69-year group was small, and its depth increase did not reach significance, likely because of low power. Conclusions about previously exposed vaccinees were limited because only six AZD1222 recipients were SARS-CoV-2 seropositive at baseline.

The CDR3 regions of human TCRbeta chains were analyzed by immunosequencing. In the source study's methods: Repertoire TCRs were checked for matches against a reference library of SARS-CoV-2-specific TCRs that had been generated using the MIRA antigen-specificity platform. Breadth meant the fraction of unique TCRs that were SARS-CoV-2-associated, whereas depth meant the fraction of total T cells that were SARS-CoV-2-associated. Using the MIRA data, each spike-specific TCR was assigned both to the spike region to which the TCR was reactive and to a CD4 or CD8 class. Log10-transformed breadth and depth values were compared by one-way ANOVA with Sidak's multiple comparisons tests. Drawn from immuneACCESS, this table holds only the in-frame rearrangements with V and J called that TCRdb kept. Clones are partly lost; checked studies trace under half to an unresolved V gene and leave the rest unexplained. The V and J calls and clone size come from that table; D and trimming were worked out from the DNA. Within this sample are over 100,000 clones, with around 86% of them counted one time only. The top ten clonotypes cover around 24% of the sample.

Sample time point, as interpreted from the label and publication: baseline before first vaccination. Vaccinee samples came from UK trials COV001 and COV002, including a single-blind randomized controlled phase 2/3 trial of AZD1222 (ChAdOx1 nCoV-19) in healthy adults. Trial participant PBMC samples were collected at day 0 and day 28 after the second dose for TCRbeta chain sequencing. The material sequenced was peripheral blood, taken on day 0 of AZD1222 vaccination. This receptor was taken from an adult in good health.

This receptor carries the CDR3 CASSLGLLWGRATGELFF. The DNA sequence is TGTGCCAGCAGCTTAGGACTCCTCTGGGGGCGGGCCACCGGGGAGCTGTTTTTT. The sequence joins TRBV7-2 to TRBJ2-2, with a tentative D gene TRBD1 over 6 matching bases. The germline V gene sets CDR1 to SGHTA and CDR2 to FQGNSA. Inclusive of the bounding cysteine and phenylalanine, the CDR3 is 18 residues long. CDR3 DNA is the only sequence kept; it has 54 bases, read in frame from the first base. Trimming at the junction amounts to 1 base on V and 4 bases on J, and the germline ends lie 19 bases apart.